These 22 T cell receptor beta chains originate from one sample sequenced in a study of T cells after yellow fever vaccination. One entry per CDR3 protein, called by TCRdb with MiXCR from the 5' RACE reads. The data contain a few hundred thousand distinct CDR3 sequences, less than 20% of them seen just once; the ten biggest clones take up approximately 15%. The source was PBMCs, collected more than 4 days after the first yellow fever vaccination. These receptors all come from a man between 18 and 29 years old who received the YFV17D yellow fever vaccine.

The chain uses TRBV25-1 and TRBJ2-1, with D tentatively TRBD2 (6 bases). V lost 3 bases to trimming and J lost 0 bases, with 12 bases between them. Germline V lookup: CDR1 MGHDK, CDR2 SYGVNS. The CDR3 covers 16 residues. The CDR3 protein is CASSEALGLSYNEQFF. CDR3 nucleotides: TGTGCCAGCAGTGAGGCCTTGGGACTCTCCTACAATGAGCAGTTCTTC.

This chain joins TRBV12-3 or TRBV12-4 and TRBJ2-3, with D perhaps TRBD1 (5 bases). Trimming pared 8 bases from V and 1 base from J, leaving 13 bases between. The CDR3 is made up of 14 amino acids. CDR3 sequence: CASGRSRGTDTQYF. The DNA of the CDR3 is TGTGCCAGCGGACGTAGCAGGGGCACAGATACGCAGTATTTT.

CDR3 in amino acids: CASSPGGTNVLTF. The CDR3 nucleotides read TGTGCCAGCAGCCCAGGGGGGACCAACGTCCTGACTTTC. This sequence joins TRBV9 and TRBJ2-6; a weak D match, TRBD1 (7 bases). V gave up 4 bases and J gave up 8 bases, with 10 bases separating them. Per germline, CDR1 SGDLS and CDR2 YYNGEE. This CDR3 is built from 13 residues. The variable domain in full, with the rest retrieved from reference TRBV9 and TRBJ2-6, is DSGVTQTPKHLITATGQRVTLRCSPRSGDLSVYWYQQSLDQGLQFLIQYYNGEERAKGNILERFSAQQFPDLHSELNLSSLELGDSALYFCASSPGGTNVLTFGAGSRLTVL.

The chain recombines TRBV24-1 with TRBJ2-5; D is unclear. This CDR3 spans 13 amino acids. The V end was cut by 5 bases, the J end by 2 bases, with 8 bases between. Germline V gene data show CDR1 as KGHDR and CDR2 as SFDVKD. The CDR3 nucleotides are TGTGCCACCAGTGGAGAATCACAAGAGACCCAGTACTTC. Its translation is CATSGESQETQYF.

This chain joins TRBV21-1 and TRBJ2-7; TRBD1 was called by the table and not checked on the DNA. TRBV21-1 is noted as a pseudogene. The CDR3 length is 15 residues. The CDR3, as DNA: TGTGCCAGCAGCAAAGGGGGGACCGAGCTGGGTGAGCAGTACTTC. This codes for CASSKGGTELGEQYF.

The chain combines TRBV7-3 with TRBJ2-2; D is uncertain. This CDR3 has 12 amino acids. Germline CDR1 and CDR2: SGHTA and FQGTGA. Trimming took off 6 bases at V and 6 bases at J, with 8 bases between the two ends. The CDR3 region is CASREGSGELFF. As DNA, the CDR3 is TGTGCCAGCAGAGAAGGCTCCGGGGAGCTGTTTTTT.

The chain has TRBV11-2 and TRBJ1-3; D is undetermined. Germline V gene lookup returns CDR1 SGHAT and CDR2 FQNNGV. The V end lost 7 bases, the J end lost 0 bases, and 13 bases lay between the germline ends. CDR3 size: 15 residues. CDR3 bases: TGTGCCAGCACCGACGCAACGTTCTCTGGAAACACCATATATTTT. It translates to CASTDATFSGNTIYF. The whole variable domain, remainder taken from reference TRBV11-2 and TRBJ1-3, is EAGVAQSPRYKIIEKRQSVAFWCNPISGHATLYWYQQILGQGPKLLIQFQNNGVVDDSQLPKDRFSAERLKGVDSTLKIQPAKLEDSAVYLCASTDATFSGNTIYFGEGSWLTVV.

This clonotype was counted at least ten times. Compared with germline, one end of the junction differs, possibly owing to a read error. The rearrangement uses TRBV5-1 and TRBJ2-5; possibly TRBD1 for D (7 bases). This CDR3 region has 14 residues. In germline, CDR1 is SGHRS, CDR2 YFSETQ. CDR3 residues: CASSLEGQQETQYF. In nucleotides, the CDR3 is TGTGCCAGCAGCTTGGAGGGACAGCAAGAGACCCAGTACTTC.

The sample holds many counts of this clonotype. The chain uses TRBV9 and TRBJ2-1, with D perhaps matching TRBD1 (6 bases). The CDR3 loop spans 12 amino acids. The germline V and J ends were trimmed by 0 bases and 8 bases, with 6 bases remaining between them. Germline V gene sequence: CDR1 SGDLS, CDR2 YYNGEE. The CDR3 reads CASSVEGDEQFF. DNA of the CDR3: TGTGCCAGCAGCGTAGAGGGGGATGAGCAGTTCTTC. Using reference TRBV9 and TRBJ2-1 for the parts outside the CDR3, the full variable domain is DSGVTQTPKHLITATGQRVTLRCSPRSGDLSVYWYQQSLDQGLQFLIQYYNGEERAKGNILERFSAQQFPDLHSELNLSSLELGDSALYFCASSVEGDEQFFGPGTRLTVL.

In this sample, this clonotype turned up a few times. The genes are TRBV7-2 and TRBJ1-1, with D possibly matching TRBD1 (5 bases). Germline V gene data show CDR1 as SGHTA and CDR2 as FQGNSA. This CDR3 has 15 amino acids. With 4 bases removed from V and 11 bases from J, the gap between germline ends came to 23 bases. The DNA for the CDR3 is TGTGCCAGCAGCTCCCGGGACGGCGGAGGGTTACGGGCTTTCTTT. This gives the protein CASSSRDGGGLRAFF.

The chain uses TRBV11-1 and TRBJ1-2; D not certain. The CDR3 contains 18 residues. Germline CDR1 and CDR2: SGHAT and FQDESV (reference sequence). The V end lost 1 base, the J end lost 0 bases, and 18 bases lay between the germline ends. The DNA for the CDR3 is TGTGCCAGCAGCTTAGACCACCCTGGGGAGATAGCTAACTATGGCTACACCTTC. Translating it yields CASSLDHPGEIANYGYTF.

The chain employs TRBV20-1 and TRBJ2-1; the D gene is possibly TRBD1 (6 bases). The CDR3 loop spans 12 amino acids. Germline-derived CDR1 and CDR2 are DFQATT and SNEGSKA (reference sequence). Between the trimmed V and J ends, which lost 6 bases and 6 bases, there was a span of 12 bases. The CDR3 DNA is TGCAGTGCCAGGGGCACCATCAATGAGCAGTTCTTC. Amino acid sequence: CSARGTINEQFF.

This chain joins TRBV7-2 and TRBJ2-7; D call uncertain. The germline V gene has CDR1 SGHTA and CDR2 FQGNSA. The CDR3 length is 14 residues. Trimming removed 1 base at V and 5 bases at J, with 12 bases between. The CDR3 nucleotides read TGTGCCAGCAGCTTAGTTTGGCAGTCCCACGAGCAGTACTTC. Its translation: CASSLVWQSHEQYF. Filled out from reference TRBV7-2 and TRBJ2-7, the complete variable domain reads GAGVSQSPSNKVTEKGKDVELRCDPISGHTALYWYRQSLGQGLEFLIYFQGNSAPDKSGLPSDRFSAERTGGSVSTLTIQRTQQEDSAVYLCASSLVWQSHEQYFGPGTRLTVT.

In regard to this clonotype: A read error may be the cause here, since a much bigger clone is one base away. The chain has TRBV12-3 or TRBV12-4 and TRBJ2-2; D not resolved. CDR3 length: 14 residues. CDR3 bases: TGTGCCAGGAGTTTAGACTTCAACACCGGGGAGCTGTTTTTT. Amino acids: CARSLDFNTGELFF.

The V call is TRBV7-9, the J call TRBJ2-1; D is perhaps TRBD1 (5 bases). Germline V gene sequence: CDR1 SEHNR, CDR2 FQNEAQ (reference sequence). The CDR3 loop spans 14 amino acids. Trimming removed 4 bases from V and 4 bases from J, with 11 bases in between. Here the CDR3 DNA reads TGTGCCAGCAGCTCAGGGTTTCCTTACAATGAGCAGTTCTTC. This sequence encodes CASSSGFPYNEQFF.

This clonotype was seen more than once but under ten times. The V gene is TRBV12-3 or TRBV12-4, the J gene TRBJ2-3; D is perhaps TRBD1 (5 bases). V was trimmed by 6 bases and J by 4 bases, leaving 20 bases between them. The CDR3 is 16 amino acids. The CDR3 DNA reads TGTGCCAGCAGCCCCACCTTGGCAGGGTTCGCAGATACGCAGTATTTT. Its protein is CASSPTLAGFADTQYF.

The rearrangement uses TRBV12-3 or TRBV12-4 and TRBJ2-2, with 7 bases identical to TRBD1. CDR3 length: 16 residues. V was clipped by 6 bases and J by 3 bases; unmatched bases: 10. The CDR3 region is CASSPRDRQYTGELFF. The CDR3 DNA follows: TGTGCCAGCAGCCCCCGGGACAGACAGTACACCGGGGAGCTGTTTTTT.

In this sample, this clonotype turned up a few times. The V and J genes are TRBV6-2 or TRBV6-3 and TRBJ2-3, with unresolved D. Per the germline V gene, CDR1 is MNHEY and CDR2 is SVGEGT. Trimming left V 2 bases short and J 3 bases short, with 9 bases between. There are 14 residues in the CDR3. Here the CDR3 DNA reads TGTGCCAGCAGTTACACTCAGGTTACAGATACGCAGTATTTT. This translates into CASSYTQVTDTQYF.

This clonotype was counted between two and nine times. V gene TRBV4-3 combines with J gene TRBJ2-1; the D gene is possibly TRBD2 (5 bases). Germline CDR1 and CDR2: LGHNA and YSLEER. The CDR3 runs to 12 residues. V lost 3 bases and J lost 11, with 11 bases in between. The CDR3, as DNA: TGCGCCAGCAGCCACGGACTGGGTAAGCAGTTCTTC. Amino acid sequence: CASSHGLGKQFF.

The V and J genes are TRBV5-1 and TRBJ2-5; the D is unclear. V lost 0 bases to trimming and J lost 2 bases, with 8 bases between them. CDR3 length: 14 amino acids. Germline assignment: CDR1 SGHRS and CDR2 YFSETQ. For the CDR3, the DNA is TGCGCCAGCAGCTTGGTTCCAGATCAAGAGACCCAGTACTTC. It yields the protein CASSLVPDQETQYF.

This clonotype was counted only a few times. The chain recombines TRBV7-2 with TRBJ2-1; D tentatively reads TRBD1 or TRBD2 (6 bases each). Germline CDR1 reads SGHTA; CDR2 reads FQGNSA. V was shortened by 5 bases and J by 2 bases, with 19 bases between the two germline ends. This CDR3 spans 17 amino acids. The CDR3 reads CASSDRRGSGTYNEQFF. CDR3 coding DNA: TGTGCCAGCAGCGACCGGAGGGGGTCTGGAACCTACAATGAGCAGTTCTTC.

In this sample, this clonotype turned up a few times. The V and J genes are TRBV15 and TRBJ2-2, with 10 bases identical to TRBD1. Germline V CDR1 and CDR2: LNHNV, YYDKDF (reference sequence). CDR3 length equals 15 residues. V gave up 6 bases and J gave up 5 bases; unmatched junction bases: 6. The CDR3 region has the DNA TGTGCCACCAGTCGACCGGGACAGGGGACCGGGGAGCTGTTTTTT. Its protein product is CATSRPGQGTGELFF. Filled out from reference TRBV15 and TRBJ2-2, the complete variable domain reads DAMVIQNPRYQVTQFGKPVTLSCSQTLNHNVMYWYQQKSSQAPKLLFHYYDKDFNNEADTPDNFQSRRPNTSFCFLDIRSPGLGDTAMYLCATSRPGQGTGELFFGEGSRLTVL.